These 32 T cell receptor beta chains were sequenced from one sample in a study of control samples from healthy donors and cancer patients. Sequencing was performed with immunoSEQ multiplex PCR; in TCRdb, only in-frame clones are kept and a portion is missing. The repertoire holds around 100,000 clones, approximately 92% seen once, with approximately 3% in the top ten. Source material: blood. All receptors derive from a human donor in good health. The donor label of this sample is uncertain.

The chain combines TRBV5-1 with TRBJ2-3; 12 nucleotides line up with TRBD2. The CDR3 has 19 residues. Trimming took 0 bases from V and 2 from J; bases not matched to a gene: 10. Germline CDR1 and CDR2: SGHRS and YFSETQ. The CDR3 nucleotides are TGCGCCAGCAGCTTGGGTTGGCTAGCGGGGGGGCCGAACACAGATACGCAGTATTTT. Translating it yields CASSLGWLAGGPNTDTQYF.

V and J are TRBV3-1 (or the pseudogene TRBV3-2) and TRBJ1-3; 7 bases map to TRBD1. The germline V gene has CDR1 LGHDT and CDR2 YNNKEL (reference sequence). The CDR3 totals 15 residues. The J segment lost 0 bases and the V segment lost 6 bases, leaving 5 bases of the junction unmatched. CDR3 in amino acids: CASRNRGFSGNTIYF. The CDR3 DNA is TGTGCCAGCAGGAACAGGGGTTTCTCTGGAAACACCATATATTTT.

This clone was recorded only once. The chain employs TRBV11-2 and TRBJ1-2; 9 bases map to TRBD1. J gave up 8 bases and V 5 bases, and 6 bases lay outside the gene matches. CDR1 SGHAT and CDR2 FQNNGV come from the germline V gene. There are 13 residues in the CDR3. CDR3 amino acids: CASSGGQGGGYTF. In DNA, the CDR3 is TGTGCCAGCAGCGGGGGACAGGGTGGCGGCTACACCTTC.

DNA of the CDR3: TGCGCCAGCAGCCAGACTGCTGCGAACACCGGGGAGCTGTTTTTT. Amino acids: CASSQTAANTGELFF. This sequence joins TRBV5-1 and TRBJ2-2; D remains unclear. Germline assignment: CDR1 SGHRS and CDR2 YFSETQ. Trimming stripped 4 bases from V and 0 bases from J, with 10 bases between. The CDR3 contains 15 residues.

The J gene is TRBJ1-3, the V gene TRBV18, with a weak D call TRBD1 (6 bases). The germline CDR1 and CDR2 sequences are KGHSH and LQKENI. Between the trimmed V and J ends, which lost 5 bases and 4 bases, there was a span of 15 bases. The length of the CDR3 is 15 residues. The CDR3 sequence: CASSTYDRKGNTIYF. As DNA, the CDR3 is TGTGCCAGCTCAACCTACGACAGGAAAGGAAACACCATATATTTT.

The chain links TRBV6-5 to TRBJ1-2, with 8 positions matching TRBD1. Germline V lookup: CDR1 MNHEY, CDR2 SVGAGI. Trimming removed 7 bases from V and 6 bases from J; junction bases left unmatched: 7. The CDR3 spans 13 residues. For the CDR3, the DNA is TGTGCCAGCATCGTACAGGGGGTTGATGGCTACACCTTC. It codes for CASIVQGVDGYTF.

The chain links TRBV2 to TRBJ2-4, with D perhaps TRBD1 or TRBD2 (6 bases each). V shed 7 bases and J shed 1 base, with 17 bases lying between them. The CDR3 contains 16 residues. Germline loops: CDR1 SNHLY, CDR2 FYNNEI. CDR3 nucleotides: TGTGCCAGCACCGGGGGCGCGGATTCGGCCAAAAACATTCAGTACTTC. Its protein is CASTGGADSAKNIQYF.

The table lists this clone with a few counts. This rearrangement joins TRBV25-1 to TRBJ2-5, with unresolved D. The CDR3 is made up of 15 amino acids. Germline V CDR1 and CDR2: MGHDK, SYGVNS. Trimming shortened V by 4 bases and J by 4 bases, and 16 bases separated the two germline ends. CDR3 nucleotide sequence: TGTGCCAGCAGTGGGCTAGGCCCCGGCGGAGAGACCCAGTACTTC. Translating gives CASSGLGPGGETQYF.

J is TRBJ1-2 and V is TRBV6-5; no clear D. CDR3 length: 12 residues. V shed 5 bases and J shed 8 bases, with 12 bases lying between them. Germline V CDR1 and CDR2: MNHEY, SVGAGI. In DNA form, the CDR3 reads TGTGCCAGCAGTCCCATCGGTGGAGGCTACACCTTC. Protein product: CASSPIGGGYTF.

The rearrangement links TRBV5-1 to TRBJ1-6; 8 bases are shared with TRBD1. The CDR3 has 15 residues. The germline gives CDR1 SGHRS, CDR2 YFSETQ. Trimming cost V 0 bases and J 6 bases; bases outside gene matches: 2. The CDR3 loop reads CASSLGGQVNSPLHF. CDR3 nucleotide sequence: TGCGCCAGCAGCTTGGGGGGACAGGTTAATTCACCCCTCCACTTT.

The gene calls are TRBV27 and TRBJ1-5; a weak D match, TRBD1 (6 bases). The CDR3 totals 14 residues. Trimming removed 5 bases from V and 1 base from J, with 9 bases in between. The V gene's germline CDR1 is MNHEY and CDR2 SMNVEV (reference sequence). The DNA of the CDR3 is TGTGCCAGCAGTCCCGGACAGAGCAATCAGCCCCAGCATTTT. Amino acid sequence: CASSPGQSNQPQHF.

This rearrangement joins TRBV2 to TRBJ1-2, with 9 bases fitting TRBD1. V dropped 6 bases and J dropped 5; count of bases not matched to a gene: 4. The CDR3 is 13 residues long. Germline assignment: CDR1 SNHLY and CDR2 FYNNEI. Written as DNA, the CDR3 is TGTGCCAGCAGCGGACAGGGGAGGTATGGCTACACCTTC. This encodes CASSGQGRYGYTF. The whole variable domain, filled in from reference TRBV2 and TRBJ1-2, reads EPEVTQTPSHQVTQMGQEVILRCVPISNHLYFYWYRQILGQKVEFLVSFYNNEISEKSEIFDDQFSVERPDGSNFTLKIRSTKLEDSAMYFCASSGQGRYGYTFGSGTRLTVV.

The rearrangement links TRBV9 to TRBJ2-5; 10 bases map to TRBD1. Germline V gives CDR1 SGDLS, CDR2 YYNGEE. The CDR3 is 15 residues long. Unmatched junction bases numbered 7, after V lost 3 bases and J lost 5 bases. The DNA for the CDR3 is TGTGCCAGCAGCGGGGGACAGGGGCGGGGCGAGACCCAGTACTTC. It is translated as CASSGGQGRGETQYF.

This sequence joins TRBV7-2 and TRBJ2-1, with a weak D call TRBD1 (6 bases). Trimming cost V 5 bases and J 9 bases, with 11 bases left between them. In germline, CDR1 is SGHTA, CDR2 FQGNSA. The CDR3 sequence is 12 residues long. CDR3 region: CASSNRVAEQFF. The CDR3 region has the DNA TGTGCCAGCAGCAACAGGGTTGCTGAGCAGTTCTTC. The variable domain in full, with the rest retrieved from reference TRBV7-2 and TRBJ2-1, is GAGVSQSPSNKVTEKGKDVELRCDPISGHTALYWYRQSLGQGLEFLIYFQGNSAPDKSGLPSDRFSAERTGGSVSTLTIQRTQQEDSAVYLCASSNRVAEQFFGPGTRLTVL.

V gene TRBV25-1 combines with J gene TRBJ2-7; D might be TRBD2 (5 bases). Looked up from germline, CDR1 is MGHDK and CDR2 is SYGVNS. The V and J ends lost 6 bases and 3 bases respectively, with 12 bases between them. The CDR3 runs 13 residues. In DNA, the CDR3 is TGTGCCAGCAGCCCCCCTAGCATCTACGAGCAGTACTTC. This codes for CASSPPSIYEQYF.

This chain uses TRBV5-1 with TRBJ2-2, with a possible D match to TRBD1 (5 bases). From germline, CDR1 is SGHRS and CDR2 YFSETQ. V lost 2 bases and J 4 bases, leaving 15 bases between the germline ends. This CDR3 has 16 residues. In nucleotides, the CDR3 is TGCGCCAGCAGCTTAAGCATAGGGGTTAGCACCGGGGAGCTGTTTTTT. Translated, it gives CASSLSIGVSTGELFF.

The V gene is TRBV19, the J gene TRBJ1-4; no clear D gene. This CDR3 is 12 amino acids long. Trimming took off 6 bases at V and 11 bases at J, with 13 bases between the two ends. In germline, CDR1 is LNHDA, CDR2 SQIVND (reference sequence). CDR3 sequence (DNA): TGTGCCAGTAGGCCCGAAGGGAGGAAACTGTTTTTT. Translation gives CASRPEGRKLFF.

This clone was observed a single time. V is TRBV12-5 and J is TRBJ2-2; D is possibly TRBD1 (5 bases). This CDR3 contains 15 residues. Germline loops: CDR1 LGHNT, CDR2 FRNRAP. Trimming removed 9 bases from V and 4 bases from J, with 18 bases in between. CDR3 sequence reads: CASQRPGALTGELFF. CDR3 in DNA: TGTGCTAGCCAAAGACCTGGGGCCCTCACCGGGGAGCTGTTTTTT.

The chain recombines TRBV6-5 with TRBJ1-1, with D unresolved. V was trimmed by 4 bases and J by 1 base, leaving 10 bases between them. CDR1 is MNHEY, CDR2 SVGAGI, per germline. The CDR3 runs 14 residues. CDR3: CASSWSKRNTEAFF. In DNA, the CDR3 is TGTGCCAGCAGTTGGTCAAAGAGGAACACTGAAGCTTTCTTT.

CDR3 region: CSVAPNTEAFF. Written as DNA, the CDR3 is TGCAGTGTGGCACCGAACACTGAAGCTTTCTTT. The chain uses TRBV29-1 and TRBJ1-1; D unresolved. This CDR3 region has 11 residues. The V gene's germline CDR1 is SQVTM and CDR2 ANQGSEA.

The chain uses TRBV24-1 and TRBJ2-3; 10 bases agree with TRBD2. The V gene's germline CDR1 is KGHDR and CDR2 SFDVKD. The CDR3 sequence is 15 residues long. Germline trimming cut 8 bases from V and 0 bases from J; bases unmatched to any gene: 4. In DNA form, the CDR3 reads TGTGCCACCAAACCGACTAGCGGGAGCACAGATACGCAGTATTTT. It translates to CATKPTSGSTDTQYF.

The chain combines TRBV27 with TRBJ2-5; 8 bases are shared with TRBD1. V shed 5 bases, J shed 2 bases, and the junction held 19 bases outside the gene matches. The CDR3 length is 19 residues. In germline, CDR1 is MNHEY, CDR2 SMNVEV (reference sequence). The CDR3 nucleotides are TGTGCCAGCAGTCCGCATCTAAGGCTTGACAGGGGCGGACAAGAGACCCAGTACTTC. This translates into CASSPHLRLDRGGQETQYF.

This clone was counted only a few times. The rearrangement uses TRBV11-2 and TRBJ1-1; 9 nucleotides agree with TRBD1. The J segment lost 5 bases and the V segment lost 8 bases, leaving 6 bases of the junction unmatched. Germline V gene data show CDR1 as SGHAT and CDR2 as FQNNGV. The CDR3 has 13 amino acids. CDR3 in amino acids: CASVRTGETEAFF. The CDR3 DNA reads as TGTGCCAGCGTCAGGACAGGGGAAACTGAAGCTTTCTTT.

This rearrangement joins TRBV28 to TRBJ1-2; D unresolved. The CDR3 extends over 13 amino acids. Deletions cut 5 bases from V and 3 bases from J, with 10 bases between. CDR1 and CDR2 (germline): MDHEN, SYDVKM. The CDR3 loop is CASSLNSDYGYTF. As DNA, the CDR3 is TGTGCCAGCAGTCTAAACTCGGACTATGGCTACACCTTC.

This clone was recorded once. The chain links TRBV12-3 or TRBV12-4 to TRBJ1-2, with D unresolved. The CDR3 has 11 amino acids. V lost 4 bases to trimming and J lost 8 bases, with 8 bases between them. This chain's CDR3 is CASSSGWGYTF. The CDR3 nucleotides are TGTGCCAGCAGTTCCGGTTGGGGCTACACCTTC.

V usage is TRBV4-3 and J usage is TRBJ2-3, with D maybe TRBD1 (6 bases). Germline CDR1 is LGHNA and CDR2 is YSLEER. The ends were cut back, 0 bases at V and 0 bases at J, with 13 bases in the middle. CDR3 length: 17 amino acids. CDR3 protein: CASSQDPRGSSTDTQYF. CDR3 coding DNA: TGCGCCAGCAGCCAAGATCCAAGGGGGTCTAGCACAGATACGCAGTATTTT.

The chain joins TRBV7-9 to TRBJ1-1; 7 nucleotides align to TRBD1. Germline CDR1 SEHNR, CDR2 FQNEAQ (reference sequence). J lost 5 bases, V lost 3 bases, and 3 bases had no gene match. The length of the CDR3 is 13 residues. The chain's CDR3 is CASSLGQSTEAFF. The CDR3 nucleotides are TGTGCCAGCAGCTTGGGACAGTCAACTGAAGCTTTCTTT.

A single count supports this clone. The V gene is TRBV3-1 (or the pseudogene TRBV3-2), the J gene TRBJ1-6; 7 positions agree with TRBD1. CDR3 size: 14 residues. Looked up from germline, CDR1 is LGHDT and CDR2 is YNNKEL (reference sequence). J was trimmed by 10 bases and V by 4 bases; bases with no gene match: 7. The CDR3 spells CASSPIRGGSPLHF. As DNA, the CDR3 is TGTGCCAGCAGCCCTATCAGGGGGGGATCACCCCTCCACTTT.

The gene calls are TRBV28 and TRBJ1-2, with 9 positions matching TRBD1. The CDR3 consists of 13 residues. After removal of 7 bases from V and 12 bases from J, the junction contained 12 bases not matched to a gene. CDR1 and CDR2 from the germline V gene are MDHEN and SYDVKM. The CDR3 reads CASTLSRGQGNTF. The CDR3 DNA is TGTGCCAGCACCCTAAGCAGGGGACAGGGAAACACCTTC.

This chain uses TRBV19 with TRBJ2-5; D remains ambiguous. Per germline, CDR1 LNHDA and CDR2 SQIVND (reference sequence). The CDR3 covers 14 residues. V shed 3 bases and J shed 1 base, with 9 bases lying between them. The CDR3 here is CASSISVSQETQYF. The CDR3 coding sequence is TGTGCCAGTAGTATCTCGGTTTCCCAAGAGACCCAGTACTTC.

The V call is TRBV28, the J call TRBJ1-6, with a tentative D call TRBD1 (6 bases). V shed 1 base and J shed 2 bases, with 12 bases lying between them. This CDR3 has 17 amino acids. Per the germline V gene, CDR1 is MDHEN and CDR2 is SYDVKM. The CDR3, as DNA: TGTGCCAGCAGTTTATCCATGACAGGAACCTATAATTCACCCCTCCACTTT. Protein product: CASSLSMTGTYNSPLHF.

The gene calls are TRBV12-5 and TRBJ1-1, with D uncertain. This CDR3 region has 14 residues. CDR1 and CDR2 from the germline V gene are LGHNT and FRNRAP. V was clipped by 1 base and J by 0 bases, with 6 bases between them. CDR3 bases: TGTGCTAGTGGTTTGGAGACCATGAACACTGAAGCTTTCTTT. As protein: CASGLETMNTEAFF. The variable domain in full, completed from reference TRBV12-5 and TRBJ1-1, reads DARVTQTPRHKVTEMGQEVTMRCQPILGHNTVFWYRQTMMQGLELLAYFRNRAPLDDSGMPKDRFSAEMPDATLATLKIQPSEPRDSAVYFCASGLETMNTEAFFGQGTRLTVV.